The T cell receptor beta chain under discussion was sequenced for a study of shared clonotypes between healthy human individuals. Notes on the study in general: Between a few donors, naive CD4 clonotypes were shared at a level of around 4.8%. Generation probabilities were higher for clonotypes shared across all four sorted-subset donors than for unshared ones.

In the original analysis: Filtering of immunoSEQ junctional sequences could not match full-length read filtering. The assay was immunoSEQ multiplex PCR, and TCRdb's table has in-frame clones only and misses some. From that table come the V and J calls and clone size; the DNA was used to work out D and trimming. The table shows some 660,000 clones, with about 80% occurring only once. This clone was counted once. Its antigen remains unknown. This TCR was recovered from a woman aged 25 to 39 in good health. Sequenced input: memory CD4+ T cells sorted from blood. Subset given: CD45RA-negative fraction.

CDR3 residues: CASSQGTREQFF. CDR3 in DNA: TGTGCCAGCAGCCAAGGGACTCGCGAGCAGTTCTTC. V gene TRBV4-2 combines with J gene TRBJ2-1, with D possibly being TRBD2 (5 bases). This CDR3 is 12 amino acids long. The germline V and J ends were trimmed by 1 base and 10 bases, with 8 bases remaining between them. Germline V gene lookup returns CDR1 LGHNA and CDR2 YNFKEQ.